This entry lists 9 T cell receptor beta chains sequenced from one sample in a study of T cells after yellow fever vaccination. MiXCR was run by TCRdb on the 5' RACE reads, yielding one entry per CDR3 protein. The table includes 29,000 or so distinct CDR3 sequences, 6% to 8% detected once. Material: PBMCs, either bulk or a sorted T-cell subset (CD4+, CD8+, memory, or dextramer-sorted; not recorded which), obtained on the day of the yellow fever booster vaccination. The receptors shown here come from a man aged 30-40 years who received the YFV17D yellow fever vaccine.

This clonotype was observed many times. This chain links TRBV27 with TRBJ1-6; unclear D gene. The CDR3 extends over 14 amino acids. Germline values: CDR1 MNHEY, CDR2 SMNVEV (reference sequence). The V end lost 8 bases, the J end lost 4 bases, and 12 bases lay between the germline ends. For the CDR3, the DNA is TGTGCCAGCTCGAGCCTTTCTTATAATTCACCCCTCCACTTT. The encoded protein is CASSSLSYNSPLHF.

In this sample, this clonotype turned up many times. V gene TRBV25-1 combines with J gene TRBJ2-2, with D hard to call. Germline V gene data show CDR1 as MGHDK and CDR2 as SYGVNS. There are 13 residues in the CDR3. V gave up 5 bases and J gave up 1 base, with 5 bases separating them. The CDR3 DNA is TGTGCCAGCAGTTACGGGAACACCGGGGAGCTGTTTTTT. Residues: CASSYGNTGELFF.

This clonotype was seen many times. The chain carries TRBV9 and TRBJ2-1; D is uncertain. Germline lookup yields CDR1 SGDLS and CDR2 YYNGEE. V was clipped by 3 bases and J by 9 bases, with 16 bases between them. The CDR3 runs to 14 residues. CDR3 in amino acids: CASSGTLGNGEQFF. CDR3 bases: TGTGCCAGCAGCGGGACGCTAGGAAACGGTGAGCAGTTCTTC.

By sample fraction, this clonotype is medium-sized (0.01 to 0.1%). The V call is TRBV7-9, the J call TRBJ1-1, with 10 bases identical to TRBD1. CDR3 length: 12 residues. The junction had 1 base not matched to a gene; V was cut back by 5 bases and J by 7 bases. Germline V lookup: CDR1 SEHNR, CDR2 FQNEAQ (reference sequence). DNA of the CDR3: TGTGCCAGCAGCGGGACAGGGGTTGAAGCTTTCTTT. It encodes CASSGTGVEAFF.

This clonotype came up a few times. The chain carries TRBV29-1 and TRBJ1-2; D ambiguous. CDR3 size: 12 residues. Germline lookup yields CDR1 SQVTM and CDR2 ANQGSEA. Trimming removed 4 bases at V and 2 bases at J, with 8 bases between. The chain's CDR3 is CSVGQKNYGYTF. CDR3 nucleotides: TGCAGCGTTGGTCAGAAGAACTATGGCTACACCTTC.

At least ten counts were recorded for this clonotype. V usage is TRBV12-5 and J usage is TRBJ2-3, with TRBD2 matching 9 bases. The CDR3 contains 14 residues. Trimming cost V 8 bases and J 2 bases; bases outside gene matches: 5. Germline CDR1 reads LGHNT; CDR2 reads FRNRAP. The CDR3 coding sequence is TGTGCTAGTAGACTAGCGGAACTCACAGATACGCAGTATTTT. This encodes CASRLAELTDTQYF.

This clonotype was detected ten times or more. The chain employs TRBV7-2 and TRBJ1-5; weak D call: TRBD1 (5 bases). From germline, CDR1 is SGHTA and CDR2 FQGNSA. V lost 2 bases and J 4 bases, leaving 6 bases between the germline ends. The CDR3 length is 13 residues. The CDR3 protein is CASSLRGNQPQHF. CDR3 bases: TGTGCCAGCAGCTTAAGGGGAAATCAGCCCCAGCATTTT.

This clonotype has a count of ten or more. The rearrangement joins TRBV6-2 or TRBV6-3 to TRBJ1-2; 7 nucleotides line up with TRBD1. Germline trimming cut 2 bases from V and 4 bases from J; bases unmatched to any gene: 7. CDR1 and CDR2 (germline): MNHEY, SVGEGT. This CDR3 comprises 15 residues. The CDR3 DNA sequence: TGTGCCAGCAGTTACCCCGGGACAGAACTCTATGGCTACACCTTC. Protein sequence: CASSYPGTELYGYTF.

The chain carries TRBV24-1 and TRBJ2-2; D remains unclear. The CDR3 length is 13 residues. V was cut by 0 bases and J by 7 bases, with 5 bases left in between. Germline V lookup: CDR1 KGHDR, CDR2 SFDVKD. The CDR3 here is CATSDLGNGELFF. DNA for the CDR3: TGTGCCACCAGTGATTTGGGGAACGGGGAGCTGTTTTTT.